This T cell receptor beta chain was captured in a study of beta chain features in type 1 diabetes. Study overall: Patients shared similar age, gender and cell yields with healthy donors. General study findings and limits: Within each of all four CD4+ subsets, Type 1 diabetes patients had TCRB CDR3s that were moderately but significantly shorter. A potential influence of HLA type upon TCRB rearrangement remained unresolved herein.

Researchers reported sorting CD4+ naive, central memory, regulatory and stem cell-like memory cells via CD45RO/CCR7/CD25/CD127/CD95/CD27. After removal of 4 bases from V and 4 bases from J, the junction contained 7 bases not matched to a gene. This CDR3 has 14 amino acids. Germline-derived CDR1 and CDR2 are LGHNA and YNFKEQ. The authors reverse transcribed all of the isolated RNA, so sequencing captured expressed TCRB transcripts. Sequencing of naive, central memory and regulatory T cell samples gave an average of about 3.57 million reads. Profiled with immunoSEQ multiplex PCR; TCRdb holds only in-frame clones, not every one. The sample lists around 600,000 clones; around 12% were seen once. A word on this clone: Its antigen is unidentified.

This chain links TRBV4-2 with TRBJ2-7; 7 nucleotides align to TRBD1. The sequencing sample was made of naive CD4+ T cells from blood. The TCR comes from a young man with type 1 diabetes. Here the CDR3 DNA reads TGTGCCAGCAGCCTAGGACAGGTTGCATACGAGCAGTACTTC. This sequence encodes CASSLGQVAYEQYF.